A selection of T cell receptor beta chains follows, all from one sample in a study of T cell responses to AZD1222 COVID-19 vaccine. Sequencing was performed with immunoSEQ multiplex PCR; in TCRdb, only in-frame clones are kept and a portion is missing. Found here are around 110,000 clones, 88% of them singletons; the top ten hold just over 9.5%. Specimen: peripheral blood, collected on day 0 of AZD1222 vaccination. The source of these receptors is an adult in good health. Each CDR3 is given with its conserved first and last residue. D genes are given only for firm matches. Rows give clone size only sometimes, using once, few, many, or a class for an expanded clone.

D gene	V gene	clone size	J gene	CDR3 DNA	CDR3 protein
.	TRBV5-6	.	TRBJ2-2	TGTGCCAGCAGCTCCGGGACCTCCGAGCTGTTTTTT	CASSSGTSELFF
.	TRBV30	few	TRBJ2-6	TGTGCCTGGAGTGTACAATCTGGGGCCAACGTCCTGACTTTC	CAWSVQSGANVLTF
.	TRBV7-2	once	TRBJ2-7	TGTGCCAGCAGTGACAGGTACTCCTACGAGCAGTACTTC	CASSDRYSYEQYF
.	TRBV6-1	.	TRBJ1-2	TGTGCCAGCAGTGAGGGCAGGGTTGGCGACTATGGCTACACCTTC	CASSEGRVGDYGYTF
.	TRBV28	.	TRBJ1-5	TGTGCCAGCAGTTCGGCAGCGTTAAGCAATCAGCCCCAGCATTTT	CASSSAALSNQPQHF
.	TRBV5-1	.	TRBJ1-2	TGCGCCAGCAGCTTGGGTAGGGGCGGCTATGGCTACACCTTC	CASSLGRGGYGYTF
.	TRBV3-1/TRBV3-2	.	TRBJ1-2	TGTGCCAGCAGCCAAGGGGTCAGGGACTACACCTTC	CASSQGVRDYTF
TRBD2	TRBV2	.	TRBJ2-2	TGTGCCAGCAGCGCTAGCGGGAGGGCCGGCGGGGAGCTGTTTTTT	CASSASGRAGGELFF
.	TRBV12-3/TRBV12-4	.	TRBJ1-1	TGTGCCAGCAGTTTCGGGGAAAGCACTGAAGCTTTCTTT	CASSFGESTEAFF
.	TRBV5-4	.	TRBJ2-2	TGTGCCAGCAGCCCGACCGGGACAACAAAGAACACCGGGGAGCTGTTTTTT	CASSPTGTTKNTGELFF
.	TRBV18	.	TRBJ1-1	TGTGCCAGCTCACCAAATTTGAACACTGAAGCTTTCTTT	CASSPNLNTEAFF
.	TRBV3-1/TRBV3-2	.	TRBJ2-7	TGTGCCAGCAGACAACATCAGTCCTACGAGCAGTACTTC	CASRQHQSYEQYF
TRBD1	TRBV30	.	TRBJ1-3	TGTGCCTGGAGTGCCCCATGGGACAGGGGGACTGGAAACACCATATATTTT	CAWSAPWDRGTGNTIYF
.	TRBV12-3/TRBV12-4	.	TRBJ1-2	TGTGCCAGCAGTCTACACCAGGGCTATGGCTACACCTTC	CASSLHQGYGYTF
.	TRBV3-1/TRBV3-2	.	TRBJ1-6	TGTGCCAGCAGCAAGGGTATGAGGGTGGGTTCACCCCTCCACTTT	CASSKGMRVGSPLHF
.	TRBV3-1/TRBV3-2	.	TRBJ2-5	TGTGCCAGCAGCCCCCCGGACAGCACACCCCAAGAGACCCAGTACTTC	CASSPPDSTPQETQYF
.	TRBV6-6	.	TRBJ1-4	TGTGCCAGTGAGGGGGTTAGTGAAAAACTGTTTTTT	CASEGVSEKLFF
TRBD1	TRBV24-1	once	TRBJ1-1	TGTGCCACCAGGGGACAGGGGGGGGATACTGAAGCTTTCTTT	CATRGQGGDTEAFF
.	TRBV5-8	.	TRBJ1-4	TGTGCCAGCAGCACCGGGGGACGAGCAACTAATGAAAAACTGTTTTTT	CASSTGGRATNEKLFF
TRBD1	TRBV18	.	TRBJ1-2	TGTGCCAGCTTACCAAAGGGACAGGGGCTCTATGGCTACACCTTC	CASLPKGQGLYGYTF
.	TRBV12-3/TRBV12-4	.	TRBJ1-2	TGTGCCAGCAGCCTAAAAGCCCCCTATGGCTACACCTTC	CASSLKAPYGYTF
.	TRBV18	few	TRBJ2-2	TGTGCCAGCTCTCTCTGGGGTCCCGCTTCGTTAGGGGAGCTGTTTTTT	CASSLWGPASLGELFF
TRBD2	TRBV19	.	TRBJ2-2	TGTGCCAGTCGAGGGACTAGCGGGACCGGGGAGCTGTTTTTT	CASRGTSGTGELFF
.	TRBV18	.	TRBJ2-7	TGTGCCAGCTCACCACGCTCAAGCTCCTACGAGCAGTACTTC	CASSPRSSSYEQYF
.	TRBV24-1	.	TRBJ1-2	TGTGCCACCAGTGACACGACAGAAAACTATGGCTACACCTTC	CATSDTTENYGYTF
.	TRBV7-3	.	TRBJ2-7	TGTGCCAGTTCACGGGATGCAGTGACCTACGAGCAGTACTTC	CASSRDAVTYEQYF
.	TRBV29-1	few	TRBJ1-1	TGCAGCGTTGATCCTGGGACGGGGTCCACTGAAGCTTTCTTT	CSVDPGTGSTEAFF
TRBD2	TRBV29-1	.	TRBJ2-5	TGCAGCGCCGGGAGGCAGGGTTGGGAGACCCAGTACTTC	CSAGRQGWETQYF
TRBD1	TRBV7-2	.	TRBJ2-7	TGTGCCAGCAGCTTATACAGGGGGCGGGACGAGCAGTACTTC	CASSLYRGRDEQYF
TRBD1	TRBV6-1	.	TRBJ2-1	TGTGCCAGCAGTGCCCGGGACAGAGGAGGACCACCGTACAATGAGCAGTTCTTC	CASSARDRGGPPYNEQFF
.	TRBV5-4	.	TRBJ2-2	TGTGCCAGCAGCCCCTCAGGACAGCCGAACACCGGGGAGCTGTTTTTT	CASSPSGQPNTGELFF
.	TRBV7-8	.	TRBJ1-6	TGTGCCAGCAGCTTAGAGGGGAGGGGTCTTTCACCCCTCCACTTT	CASSLEGRGLSPLHF
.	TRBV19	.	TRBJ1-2	TGTGCCAGTACCCCAGGGTCAGAGGGGACCTATGGCTACACCTTC	CASTPGSEGTYGYTF